This T cell receptor (beta chain) was sequenced in a study of T cell responses to AZD1222 COVID-19 vaccine. The wider study: Both about-4-week and about-12-week second-dose recipients were combined.

In the case of this clone: Its antigen remains unknown.

This table comes from immunoSEQ multiplex PCR, and its TCRdb copy is limited to in-frame clones, with some not included. The sample has 120,000 to 150,000 clones, about 91% seen once. Study outcomes and limitations: Spike-specific TCR breadth and depth grew following two AZD1222 doses. Baseline antibody screening turned up just five to seven seropositive AZD1222 recipients. Clonal diversity was possibly underestimated, and the donors were mostly white British, with more females.

The CDR3 runs to 11 residues. V was clipped by 10 bases and J by 7 bases, with 11 bases between them. This TCR came from an adult in good health. Sequencing used peripheral blood, obtained on day 0 of AZD1222 vaccination. The chain joins TRBV12-3 or TRBV12-4 to TRBJ2-1; D is undetermined. The CDR3 is CATQKENEQFF. The DNA for the CDR3 is TGTGCCACGCAGAAGGAGAATGAGCAGTTCTTC.